This T cell receptor (beta chain) stems from a study of fetal regulatory T cell absence and autoimmunity. Overall study: Exocrine pancreas autoimmunity occurred in IPEX patients lacking clinical diabetes. Study-wide results and limits: Some top pancreas TCR clones were over 80-fold enriched versus cord blood.

Germline V CDR1 and CDR2: ENHRY, SYGVKD. V shed 8 bases and J 3 bases; nucleotides not matched to a gene: 6. There are 14 residues in the CDR3. Sequencing was at survey level. The data were produced by immunoSEQ multiplex PCR, yet TCRdb's version contains in-frame clones alone and is incomplete. The sample yields 85,000 to 100,000 clones, about 78% seen once. To note about this clone: The antigen remains undetermined.

Sample: pancreas tissue. This chain connects TRBV10-3 to TRBJ1-1; 10 nucleotides line up with TRBD1. This receptor was taken from a male donor with IPEX syndrome. The CDR3 loop reads CAISGGQGYTEAFF. CDR3 nucleotide sequence: TGTGCCATCTCCGGGGGACAGGGGTACACTGAAGCTTTCTTT.